The sequence of this T cell receptor beta chain was determined in a study of cytomegalovirus exposure and HLA in healthy donors. Study results and caveats: Earlier analysis found most TCR beta V segments productive about 87% or about 30% of the time. 87-base-pair reads could not separate some V segments, including TRBV6-2 and TRBV6-3.

The PCR made use of 60 Vbeta and 13 Jbeta primers. The data were produced by immunoSEQ multiplex PCR, yet TCRdb's version contains in-frame clones alone and is incomplete. The sample carries 90,000 to 100,000 clones, around 68% recorded once. Per the germline V gene, CDR1 is LNHDA and CDR2 is SQIVND (reference sequence). This CDR3 spans 12 amino acids. Trimming cost V 5 bases and J 3 bases, with 7 bases left between them. About this clone: Its specificity is not known.

The receptor was isolated from a man aged 45-60 years in good health and CMV-seronegative. This rearrangement joins TRBV19 to TRBJ1-1; no reliable D call. Sequencing was done on a sample of PBMCs. CDR3 DNA: TGTGCCAGTAGTTCGGAGGACACTGAAGCTTTCTTT. It encodes CASSSEDTEAFF.